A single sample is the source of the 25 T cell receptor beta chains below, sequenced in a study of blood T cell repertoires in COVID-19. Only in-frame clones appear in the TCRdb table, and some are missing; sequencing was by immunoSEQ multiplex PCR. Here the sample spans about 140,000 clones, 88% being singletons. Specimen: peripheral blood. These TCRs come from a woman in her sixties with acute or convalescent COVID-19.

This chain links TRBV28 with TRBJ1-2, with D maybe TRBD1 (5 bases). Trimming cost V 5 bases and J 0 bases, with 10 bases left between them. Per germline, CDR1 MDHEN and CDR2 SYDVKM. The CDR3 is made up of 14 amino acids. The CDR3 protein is CASSQGGANYGYTF. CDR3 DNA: TGTGCCAGCAGTCAGGGAGGGGCTAACTATGGCTACACCTTC.

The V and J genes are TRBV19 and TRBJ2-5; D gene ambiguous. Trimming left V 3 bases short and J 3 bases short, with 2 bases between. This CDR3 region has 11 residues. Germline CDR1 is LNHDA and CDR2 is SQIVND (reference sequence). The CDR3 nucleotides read TGTGCCAGTAGTATTAAAGAGACCCAGTACTTC. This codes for CASSIKETQYF.

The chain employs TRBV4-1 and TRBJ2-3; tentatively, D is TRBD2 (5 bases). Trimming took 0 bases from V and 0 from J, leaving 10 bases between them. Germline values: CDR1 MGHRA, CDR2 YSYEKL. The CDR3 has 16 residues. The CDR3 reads CASSQDPAGSTDTQYF. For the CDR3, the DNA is TGCGCCAGCAGCCAAGATCCGGCGGGCAGCACAGATACGCAGTATTTT.

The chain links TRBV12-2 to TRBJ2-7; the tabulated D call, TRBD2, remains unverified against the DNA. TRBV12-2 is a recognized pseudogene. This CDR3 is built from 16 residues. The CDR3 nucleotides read TGTGCAAGTCGCCAGTTTTCGGTAGCGGGGACCTACGAGCAGTACTTC. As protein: CASRQFSVAGTYEQYF.

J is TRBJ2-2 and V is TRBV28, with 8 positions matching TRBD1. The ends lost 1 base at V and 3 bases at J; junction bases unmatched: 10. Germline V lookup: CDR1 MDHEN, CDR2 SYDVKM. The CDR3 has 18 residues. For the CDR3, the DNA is TGTGCCAGCAGTTTATCCCAGGGGGCGGGACAGTACACCGGGGAGCTGTTTTTT. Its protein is CASSLSQGAGQYTGELFF.

CDR3: CASSGPYGYTF. As DNA, the CDR3 is TGTGCCAGCAGTGGCCCCTATGGCTACACCTTC. This chain links TRBV28 with TRBJ1-2, with D unclear. V was trimmed by 5 bases and J by 4 bases, leaving 5 bases between them. The CDR3 loop spans 11 amino acids. Germline loops: CDR1 MDHEN, CDR2 SYDVKM.

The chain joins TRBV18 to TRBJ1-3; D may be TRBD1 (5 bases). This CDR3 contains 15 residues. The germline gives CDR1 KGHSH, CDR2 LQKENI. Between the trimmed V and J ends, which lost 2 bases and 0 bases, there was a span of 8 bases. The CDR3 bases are TGTGCCAGCTCACCAGGGGCGAGCTCTGGAAACACCATATATTTT. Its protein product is CASSPGASSGNTIYF.

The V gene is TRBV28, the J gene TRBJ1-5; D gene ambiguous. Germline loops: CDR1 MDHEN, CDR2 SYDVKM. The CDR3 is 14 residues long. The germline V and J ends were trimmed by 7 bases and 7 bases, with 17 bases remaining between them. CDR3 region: CASTTAQASQPQHF. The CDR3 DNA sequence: TGTGCCAGCACTACTGCTCAGGCAAGCCAGCCCCAGCATTTT.

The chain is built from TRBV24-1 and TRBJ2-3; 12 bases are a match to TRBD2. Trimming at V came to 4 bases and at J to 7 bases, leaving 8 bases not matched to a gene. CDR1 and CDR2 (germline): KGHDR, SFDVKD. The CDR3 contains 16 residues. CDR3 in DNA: TGTGCCACCAGTGACTCGACTAGCGGGGGACGCAATACGCAGTATTTT. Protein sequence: CATSDSTSGGRNTQYF.

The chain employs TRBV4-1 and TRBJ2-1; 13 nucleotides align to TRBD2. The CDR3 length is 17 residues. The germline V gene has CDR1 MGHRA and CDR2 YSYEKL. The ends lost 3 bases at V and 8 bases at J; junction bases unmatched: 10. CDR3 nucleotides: TGCGCCAGCAGCCAGAGCCCGGGGACTAGCGGGGTGCATGAGCAGTTCTTC. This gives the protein CASSQSPGTSGVHEQFF.

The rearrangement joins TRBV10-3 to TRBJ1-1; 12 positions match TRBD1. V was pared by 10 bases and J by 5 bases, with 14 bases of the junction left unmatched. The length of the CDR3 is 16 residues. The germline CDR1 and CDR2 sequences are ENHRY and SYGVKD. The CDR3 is CATLGTGGPSRTEAFF. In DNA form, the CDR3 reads TGTGCCACCCTCGGGACAGGGGGCCCCTCAAGGACTGAAGCTTTCTTT.

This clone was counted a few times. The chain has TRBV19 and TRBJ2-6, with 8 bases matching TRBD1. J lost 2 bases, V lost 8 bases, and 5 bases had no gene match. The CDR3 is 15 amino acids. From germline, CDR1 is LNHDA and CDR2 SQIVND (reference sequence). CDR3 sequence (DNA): TGTGCCAGTCGGACAGGGAATCCTGGGGCCAACGTCCTGACTTTC. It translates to CASRTGNPGANVLTF.

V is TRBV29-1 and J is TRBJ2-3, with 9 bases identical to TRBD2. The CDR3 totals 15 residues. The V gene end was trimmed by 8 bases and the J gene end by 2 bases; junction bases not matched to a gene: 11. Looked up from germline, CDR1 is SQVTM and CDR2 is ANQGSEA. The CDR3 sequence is CSLGGAGGITDTQYF. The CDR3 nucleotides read TGCAGCCTCGGAGGGGCGGGGGGGATCACAGATACGCAGTATTTT.

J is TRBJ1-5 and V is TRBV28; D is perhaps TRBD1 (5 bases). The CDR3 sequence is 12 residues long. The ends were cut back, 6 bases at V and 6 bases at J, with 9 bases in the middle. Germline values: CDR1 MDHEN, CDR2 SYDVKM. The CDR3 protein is CASSPGGQPQHF. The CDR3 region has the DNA TGTGCCAGCAGCCCCGGGGGTCAGCCCCAGCATTTT.

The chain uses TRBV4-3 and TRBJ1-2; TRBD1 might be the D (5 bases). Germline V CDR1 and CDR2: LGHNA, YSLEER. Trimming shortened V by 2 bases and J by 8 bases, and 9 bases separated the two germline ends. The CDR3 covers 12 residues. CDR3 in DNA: TGCGCCAGCAGCCAACCAGGGTACGGCTACACCTTC. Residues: CASSQPGYGYTF.

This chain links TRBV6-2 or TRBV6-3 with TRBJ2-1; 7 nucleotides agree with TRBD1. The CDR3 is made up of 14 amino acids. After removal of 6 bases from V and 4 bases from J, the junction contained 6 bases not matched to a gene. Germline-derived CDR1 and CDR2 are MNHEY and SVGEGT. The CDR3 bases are TGTGCCAGCAGCCCAGGGACAGTGTACAATGAGCAGTTCTTC. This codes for CASSPGTVYNEQFF.

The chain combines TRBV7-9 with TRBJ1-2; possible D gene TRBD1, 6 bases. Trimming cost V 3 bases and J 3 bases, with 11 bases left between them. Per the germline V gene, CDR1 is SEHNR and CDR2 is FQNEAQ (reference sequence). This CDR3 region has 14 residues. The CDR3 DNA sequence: TGTGCCAGCAGCTTTATAGGGGGTGACTATGGCTACACCTTC. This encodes CASSFIGGDYGYTF.

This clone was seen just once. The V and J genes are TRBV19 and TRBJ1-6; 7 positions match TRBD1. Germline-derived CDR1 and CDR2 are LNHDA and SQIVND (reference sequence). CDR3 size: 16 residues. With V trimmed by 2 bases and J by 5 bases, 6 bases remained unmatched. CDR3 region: CASSISSGTDNSPLHF. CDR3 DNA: TGTGCCAGTAGTATATCGTCCGGGACAGATAATTCACCCCTCCACTTT.

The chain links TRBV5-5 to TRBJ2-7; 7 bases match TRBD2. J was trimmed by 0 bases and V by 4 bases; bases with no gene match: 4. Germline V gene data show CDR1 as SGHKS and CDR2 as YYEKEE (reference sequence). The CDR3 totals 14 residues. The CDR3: CASSREENSYEQYF. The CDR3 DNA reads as TGTGCCAGCAGCCGGGAGGAAAACTCCTACGAGCAGTACTTC.

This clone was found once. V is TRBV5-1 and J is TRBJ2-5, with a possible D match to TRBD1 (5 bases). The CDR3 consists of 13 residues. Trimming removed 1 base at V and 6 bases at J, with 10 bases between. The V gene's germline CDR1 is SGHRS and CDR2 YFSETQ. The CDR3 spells CASSLNRNKTQYF. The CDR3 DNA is TGCGCCAGCAGCTTGAACAGGAACAAGACCCAGTACTTC.

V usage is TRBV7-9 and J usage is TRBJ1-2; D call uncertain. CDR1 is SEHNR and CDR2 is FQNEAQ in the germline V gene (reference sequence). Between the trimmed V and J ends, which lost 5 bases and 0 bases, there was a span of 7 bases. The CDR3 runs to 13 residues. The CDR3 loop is CASSIQTNYGYTF. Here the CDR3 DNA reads TGTGCCAGCAGCATCCAAACTAACTATGGCTACACCTTC.

The CDR3 loop is CASSGTGKIYEQYF. As DNA, the CDR3 is TGTGCCAGCAGTGGGACAGGGAAGATTTACGAGCAGTACTTC. The gene calls are TRBV6-6 and TRBJ2-7; 9 bases match TRBD1. Germline-derived CDR1 and CDR2 are MNHNY and SVGAGI (reference sequence). The CDR3 spans 14 residues. With V trimmed by 5 bases and J by 4 bases, 6 bases remained unmatched.

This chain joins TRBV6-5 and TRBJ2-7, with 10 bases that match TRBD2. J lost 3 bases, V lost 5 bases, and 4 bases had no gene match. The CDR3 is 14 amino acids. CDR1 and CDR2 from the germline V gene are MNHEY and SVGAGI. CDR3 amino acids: CASSPSGGVYEQYF. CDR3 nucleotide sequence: TGTGCCAGCAGTCCGAGCGGGGGGGTCTACGAGCAGTACTTC.

The CDR3 DNA reads TGTGCCAGCAGTCCCCGACAGGGCCCGATAGAGCAGTTCTTC. This codes for CASSPRQGPIEQFF. V and J are TRBV6-4 and TRBJ2-1; 7 nucleotides match TRBD1. This CDR3 spans 14 amino acids. V lost 5 bases and J lost 10; bases outside the gene matches: 11. Germline loops: CDR1 MRHNA, CDR2 SNTAGT.

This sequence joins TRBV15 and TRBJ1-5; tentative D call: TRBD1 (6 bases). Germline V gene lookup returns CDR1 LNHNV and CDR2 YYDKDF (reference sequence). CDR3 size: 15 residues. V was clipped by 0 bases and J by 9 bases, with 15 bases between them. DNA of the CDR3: TGTGCCACCAGCAGAGAGGGGGCGGGGGAGAGGCCCCAGCATTTT. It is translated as CATSREGAGERPQHF.